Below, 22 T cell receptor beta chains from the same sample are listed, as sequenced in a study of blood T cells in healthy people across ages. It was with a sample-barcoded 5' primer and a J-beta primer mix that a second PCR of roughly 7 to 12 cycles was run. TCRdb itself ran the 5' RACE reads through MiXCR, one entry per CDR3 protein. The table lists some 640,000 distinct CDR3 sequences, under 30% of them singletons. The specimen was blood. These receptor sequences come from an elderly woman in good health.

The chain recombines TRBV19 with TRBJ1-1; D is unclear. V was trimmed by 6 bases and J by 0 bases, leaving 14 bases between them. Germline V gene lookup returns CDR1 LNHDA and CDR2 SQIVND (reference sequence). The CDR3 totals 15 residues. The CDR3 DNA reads TGTGCCAGTAGAGGAAGGAGGCCCGTGAACACTGAAGCTTTCTTT. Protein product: CASRGRRPVNTEAFF.

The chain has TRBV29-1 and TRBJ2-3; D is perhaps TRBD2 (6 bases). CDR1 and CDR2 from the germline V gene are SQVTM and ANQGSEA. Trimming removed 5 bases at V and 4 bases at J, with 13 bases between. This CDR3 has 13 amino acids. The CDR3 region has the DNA TGCAGCGTTCAGAGATCTAGCGCAGATACGCAGTATTTT. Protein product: CSVQRSSADTQYF.

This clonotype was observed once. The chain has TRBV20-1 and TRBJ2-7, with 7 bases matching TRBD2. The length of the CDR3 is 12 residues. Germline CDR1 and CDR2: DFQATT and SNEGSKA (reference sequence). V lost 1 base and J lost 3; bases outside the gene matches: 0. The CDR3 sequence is CSARGTSYEQYF. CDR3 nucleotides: TGCAGTGCTAGAGGGACTAGCTACGAGCAGTACTTC.

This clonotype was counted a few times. In DNA form, the CDR3 reads TGTGCCAGCTCACCAGGATCGGGCAATCAGCCCCAGCATTTT. This sequence encodes CASSPGSGNQPQHF. The chain uses TRBV18 and TRBJ1-5; D gene ambiguous. V lost 2 bases, J lost 2 bases, and 7 bases lay in between. The CDR3 has 14 residues. CDR1 is KGHSH and CDR2 is LQKENI in the germline V gene.

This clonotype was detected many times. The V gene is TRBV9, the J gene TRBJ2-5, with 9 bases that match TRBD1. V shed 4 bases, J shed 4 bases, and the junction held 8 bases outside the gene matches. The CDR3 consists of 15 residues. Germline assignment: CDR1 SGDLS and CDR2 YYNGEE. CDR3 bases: TGTGCCAGCAGCCAAGGGACAGGGCTAGTAGAGACCCAGTACTTC. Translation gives CASSQGTGLVETQYF.

CDR3 sequence: CASSLAIRREADEQYF. The DNA of the CDR3 is TGTGCCAGCAGCTTAGCGATTCGGCGGGAGGCGGACGAGCAGTACTTC. The chain carries TRBV7-2 and TRBJ2-5; 8 bases line up with TRBD2. TRBJ2-7 explains the end of the DNA better; the J call may be wrong. The CDR3 has 16 amino acids. Germline V gives CDR1 SGHTA, CDR2 FQGNSA.

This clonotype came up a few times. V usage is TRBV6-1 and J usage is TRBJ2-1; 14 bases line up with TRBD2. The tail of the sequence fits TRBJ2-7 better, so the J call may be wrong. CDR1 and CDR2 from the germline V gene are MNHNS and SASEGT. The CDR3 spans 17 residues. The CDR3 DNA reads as TGTGCCACCCGACCATGGACTAGCGGGGGGTCCTACAATGAGCAGTACTTC. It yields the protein CATRPWTSGGSYNEQYF.

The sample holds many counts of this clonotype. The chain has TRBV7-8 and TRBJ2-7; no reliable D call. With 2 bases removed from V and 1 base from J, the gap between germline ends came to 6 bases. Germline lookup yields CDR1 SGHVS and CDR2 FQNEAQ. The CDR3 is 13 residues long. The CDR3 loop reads CASSLTRSYEQYF. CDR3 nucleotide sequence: TGTGCCAGCAGCTTAACTCGATCCTACGAGCAGTACTTC.

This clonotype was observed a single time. As DNA, the CDR3 is TGTGCCAGCAGTGATCCCGGGATCGTAGTTCAGTACTTC. It yields the protein CASSDPGIVVQYF. The rearrangement joins TRBV6-1 to TRBJ2-7; D possibly corresponds to TRBD2 (5 bases). The CDR3 contains 13 residues. V was trimmed by 3 bases and J by 10 bases, leaving 16 bases between them. Germline assignment: CDR1 MNHNS and CDR2 SASEGT.

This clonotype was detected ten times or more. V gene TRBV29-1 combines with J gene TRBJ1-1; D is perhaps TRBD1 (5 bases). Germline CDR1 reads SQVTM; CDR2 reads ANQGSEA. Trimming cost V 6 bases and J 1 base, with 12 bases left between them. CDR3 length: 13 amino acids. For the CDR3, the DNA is TGCAGCGTGAGGGAAGGGGCGAACACTGAAGCTTTCTTT. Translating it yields CSVREGANTEAFF.

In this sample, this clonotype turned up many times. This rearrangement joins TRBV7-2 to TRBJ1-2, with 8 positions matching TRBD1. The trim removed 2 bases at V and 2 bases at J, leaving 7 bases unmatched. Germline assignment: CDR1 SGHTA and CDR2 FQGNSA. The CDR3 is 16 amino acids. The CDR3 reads CASSLRSPGGNYGYTF. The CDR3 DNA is TGTGCCAGCAGCTTACGGTCGCCAGGGGGCAACTATGGCTACACCTTC.

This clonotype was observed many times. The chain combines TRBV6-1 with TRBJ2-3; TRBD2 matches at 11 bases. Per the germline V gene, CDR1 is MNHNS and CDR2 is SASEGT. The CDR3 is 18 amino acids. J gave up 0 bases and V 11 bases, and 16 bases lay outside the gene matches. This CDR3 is CAVLGTSGLYLSTDTQYF. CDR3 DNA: TGTGCCGTATTAGGGACTAGCGGTCTTTATCTCAGCACAGATACGCAGTATTTT.

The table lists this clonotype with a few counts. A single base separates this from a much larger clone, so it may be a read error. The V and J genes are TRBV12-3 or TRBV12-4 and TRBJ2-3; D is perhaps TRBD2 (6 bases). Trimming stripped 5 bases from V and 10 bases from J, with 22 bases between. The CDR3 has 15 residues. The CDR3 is CASSPLTLAGDPQYF. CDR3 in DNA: TGTGCCAGCAGTCCGTTAACACTAGCTGGGGATCCGCAGTATTTT.

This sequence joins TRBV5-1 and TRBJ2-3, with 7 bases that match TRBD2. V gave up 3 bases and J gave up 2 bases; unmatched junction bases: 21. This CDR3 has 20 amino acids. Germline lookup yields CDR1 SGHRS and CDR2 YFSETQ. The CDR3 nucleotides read TGCGCCAGCAGCTATAATGGTCTGTCGGCTAGCGGAGGACCCACAGATACGCAGTATTTT. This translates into CASSYNGLSASGGPTDTQYF. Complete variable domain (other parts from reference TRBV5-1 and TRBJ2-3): KAGVTQTPRYLIKTRGQQVTLSCSPISGHRSVSWYQQTPGQGLQFLFEYFSETQRNKGNFPGRFSGRQFSNSRSEMNVSTLELGDSALYLCASSYNGLSASGGPTDTQYFGPGTRLTVL.

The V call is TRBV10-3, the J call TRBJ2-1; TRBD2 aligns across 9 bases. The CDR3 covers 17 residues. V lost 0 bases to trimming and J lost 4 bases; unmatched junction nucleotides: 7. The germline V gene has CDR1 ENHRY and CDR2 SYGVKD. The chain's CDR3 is CAISESGASGMYNEQFF. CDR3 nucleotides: TGTGCCATCAGTGAGTCAGGGGCTAGCGGGATGTACAATGAGCAGTTCTTC.

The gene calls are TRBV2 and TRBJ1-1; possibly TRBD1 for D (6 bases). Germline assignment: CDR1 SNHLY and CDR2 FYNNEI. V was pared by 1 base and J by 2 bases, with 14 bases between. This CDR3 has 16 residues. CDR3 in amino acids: CASSEGTVHSNTEAFF. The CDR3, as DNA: TGTGCCAGCAGTGAAGGGACAGTCCACAGTAACACTGAAGCTTTCTTT.

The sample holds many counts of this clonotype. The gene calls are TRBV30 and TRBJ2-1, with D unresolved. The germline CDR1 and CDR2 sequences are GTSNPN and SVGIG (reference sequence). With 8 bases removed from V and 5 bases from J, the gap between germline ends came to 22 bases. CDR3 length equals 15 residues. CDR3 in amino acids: CALKGRQVKDNEQFF. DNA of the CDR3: TGTGCCCTGAAAGGTCGGCAGGTAAAAGACAATGAGCAGTTCTTC.

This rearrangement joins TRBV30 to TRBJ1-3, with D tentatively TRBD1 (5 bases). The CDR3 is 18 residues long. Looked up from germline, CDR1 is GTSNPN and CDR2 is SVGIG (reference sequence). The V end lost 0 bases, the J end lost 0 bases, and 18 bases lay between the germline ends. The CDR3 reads CAWSVGPPQASSGNTIYF. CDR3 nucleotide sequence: TGTGCCTGGAGTGTCGGACCCCCACAGGCCTCCTCTGGAAACACCATATATTTT.

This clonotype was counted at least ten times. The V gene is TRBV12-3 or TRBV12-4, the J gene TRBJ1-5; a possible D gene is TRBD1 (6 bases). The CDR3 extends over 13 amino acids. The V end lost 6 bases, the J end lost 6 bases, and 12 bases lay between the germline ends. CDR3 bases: TGTGCCAGCAGCCAAGGGGGAGGTCAGCCCCAGCATTTT. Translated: CASSQGGGQPQHF.

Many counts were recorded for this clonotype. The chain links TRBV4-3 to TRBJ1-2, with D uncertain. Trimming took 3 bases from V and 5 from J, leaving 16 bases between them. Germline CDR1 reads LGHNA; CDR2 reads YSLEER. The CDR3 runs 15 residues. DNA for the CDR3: TGCGCCAGCAGCCATCTTAGAGACACTGAATATGGCTACACCTTC. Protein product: CASSHLRDTEYGYTF.

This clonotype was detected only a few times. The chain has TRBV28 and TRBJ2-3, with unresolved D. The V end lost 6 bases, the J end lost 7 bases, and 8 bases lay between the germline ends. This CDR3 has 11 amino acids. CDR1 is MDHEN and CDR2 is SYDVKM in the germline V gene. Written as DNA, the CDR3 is TGTGCCAGCAGAAATCTTTATACGCAGTATTTT. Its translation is CASRNLYTQYF.

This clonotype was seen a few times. The CDR3 DNA reads TGTGCCAGCAGCCAAGCAGGGAACTCAGCTTTCTTT. This sequence encodes CASSQAGNSAFF. The J gene is TRBJ1-1, the V gene TRBV3-1; tentative D call: TRBD1 (5 bases). Germline values: CDR1 LGHDT, CDR2 YNNKEL (reference sequence). V was trimmed by 1 base and J by 10 bases, leaving 10 bases between them. The CDR3 length is 12 residues.